This T cell receptor beta chain was obtained from a study of shared clonotypes between healthy human individuals. Whole-study results and caveats: How much donors shared clonotypes was expected to be affected by sequencing depth.

There are 14 residues in the CDR3. Germline CDR1 reads SEHNR; CDR2 reads FQNEAQ (reference sequence). The germline V and J ends were trimmed by 1 base and 4 bases, with 7 bases remaining between them. Healthy HIV-negative adults with no recent acute infections or vaccinations were recruited as donors. Turning to this clone: The antigen remains unidentified.

Amplification in unsorted PBMC replicate PCRs started from about 280 ng DNA, which equals 30,000 to 35,000 T cell genomes. The method was immunoSEQ multiplex PCR; TCRdb's version includes in-frame clones alone and lacks a portion of them. In the table there are fewer than 600,000 clones, around 79% of which are singletons. The gene calls are TRBV7-9 and TRBJ2-2, with a possible D match to TRBD2 (6 bases). The sequence derives from a woman aged 40 to 50 in good health. Some clones in this sample may be carry-over from other donors' samples. Source material: PBMCs. The CDR3 reads CASSLGTITGELFF. In nucleotides, the CDR3 is TGTGCCAGCAGCTTAGGGACTATCACCGGGGAGCTGTTTTTT.